A selection of T cell receptor beta chains follows, all from one sample in a study of T cell responses to AZD1222 COVID-19 vaccine. TCRdb's copy holds only in-frame clones and misses some; the assay was immunoSEQ multiplex PCR. The sample lists around 140,000 clones, around nine tenths seen once, with around 1.4% in the top ten. Material: peripheral blood, obtained on day 0 of AZD1222 vaccination. The receptors derive from an adult in good health. Each CDR3 is given with its conserved first and last residue. D genes are given only for firm matches. Only part of the rows carry a size: once, few, many, or a class if the clone is expanded.

d_gene: -
v_gene: TRBV9
j_gene: TRBJ2-3
abundance: -
CDR3aa: CASSFLAVRTDTQYF
CDR3nt: TGTGCCAGCAGCTTTCTAGCTGTTCGCACAGATACGCAGTATTTT

d_gene: TRBD1
v_gene: TRBV6-5
j_gene: TRBJ2-7
abundance: -
CDR3aa: CASRGQVHTYEQYF
CDR3nt: TGTGCCAGCAGGGGACAGGTCCACACCTACGAGCAGTACTTC

d_gene: -
v_gene: TRBV19
j_gene: TRBJ1-5
abundance: -
CDR3aa: CASSPPTGRNQPQHF
CDR3nt: TGTGCCAGTAGTCCCCCCACCGGGCGCAATCAGCCCCAGCATTTT

d_gene: TRBD1
v_gene: TRBV13
j_gene: TRBJ2-7
abundance: -
CDR3aa: CASSLPDRGWGRTYEQYF
CDR3nt: TGTGCCAGCAGCTTACCGGACAGGGGCTGGGGTAGGACCTACGAGCAGTACTTC

d_gene: TRBD1
v_gene: TRBV27
j_gene: TRBJ2-7
abundance: -
CDR3aa: CASSPRQGMAYEQYF
CDR3nt: TGTGCCAGCAGTCCCCGACAGGGGATGGCCTACGAGCAGTACTTC

d_gene: TRBD1
v_gene: TRBV5-1
j_gene: TRBJ1-2
abundance: -
CDR3aa: CASSSPGQRNYGYTF
CDR3nt: TGCGCCAGCAGCTCTCCGGGACAGCGGAACTATGGCTACACCTTC

d_gene: -
v_gene: TRBV11-3
j_gene: TRBJ2-1
abundance: once
CDR3aa: CASSPATGYNEQFF
CDR3nt: TGTGCCAGCAGCCCCGCCACCGGCTACAATGAGCAGTTCTTC

d_gene: -
v_gene: TRBV11-3
j_gene: TRBJ1-6
abundance: -
CDR3aa: CASSLRWENSPLHF
CDR3nt: TGTGCCAGCAGCCTCAGGTGGGAGAATTCACCCCTCCACTTT

d_gene: TRBD1
v_gene: TRBV30
j_gene: TRBJ2-7
abundance: -
CDR3aa: CAWNGEGAVSWEQYF
CDR3nt: TGTGCCTGGAACGGCGAGGGGGCCGTTTCGTGGGAGCAGTACTTC

d_gene: -
v_gene: TRBV9
j_gene: TRBJ1-1
abundance: -
CDR3aa: CASSVMEGSATEAFF
CDR3nt: TGTGCCAGCAGCGTAATGGAGGGGTCGGCCACTGAAGCTTTCTTT

d_gene: TRBD1
v_gene: TRBV6-1
j_gene: TRBJ1-5
abundance: -
CDR3aa: CASSEPQGNQPQHF
CDR3nt: TGTGCCAGCAGTGAACCACAGGGGAATCAGCCCCAGCATTTT

d_gene: -
v_gene: TRBV11-2
j_gene: TRBJ1-1
abundance: -
CDR3aa: CASSLGNRVATEAFF
CDR3nt: TGTGCCAGCAGCTTAGGGAACAGGGTGGCCACTGAAGCTTTCTTT

d_gene: -
v_gene: TRBV18
j_gene: TRBJ2-7
abundance: -
CDR3aa: CASSPGVSSYEQYF
CDR3nt: TGTGCCAGCTCACCAGGGGTAAGCTCCTACGAGCAGTACTTC

d_gene: -
v_gene: TRBV3-1/TRBV3-2
j_gene: TRBJ1-2
abundance: -
CDR3aa: CASSQGAVLYGYTF
CDR3nt: TGTGCCAGCAGCCAAGGGGCAGTCCTCTATGGCTACACCTTC

d_gene: TRBD1
v_gene: TRBV19
j_gene: TRBJ1-1
abundance: -
CDR3aa: CASSIGNRDRGLTEAFF
CDR3nt: TGTGCCAGTAGTATAGGGAATCGGGACAGGGGACTTACTGAAGCTTTCTTT

d_gene: -
v_gene: TRBV7-3
j_gene: TRBJ2-6
abundance: -
CDR3aa: CASSPQNRESRSGANVLTF
CDR3nt: TGTGCCAGCAGCCCGCAGAACAGGGAGTCCCGCTCTGGGGCCAACGTCCTGACTTTC

d_gene: -
v_gene: TRBV30
j_gene: TRBJ2-3
abundance: -
CDR3aa: CAWSATGRQDTQYF
CDR3nt: TGTGCCTGGAGTGCAACAGGGCGACAAGATACGCAGTATTTT

d_gene: -
v_gene: TRBV2
j_gene: TRBJ1-2
abundance: -
CDR3aa: CAIRGGYTF
CDR3nt: TGTGCCATACGGGGTGGCTACACCTTC

d_gene: -
v_gene: TRBV7-2
j_gene: TRBJ2-7
abundance: -
CDR3aa: CASSTEPPEQYF
CDR3nt: TGTGCCAGCAGCACCGAACCCCCTGAGCAGTACTTC

d_gene: -
v_gene: TRBV18
j_gene: TRBJ2-5
abundance: -
CDR3aa: CASSPIGRVGETQYF
CDR3nt: TGTGCCAGCTCACCAATTGGAAGGGTTGGGGAGACCCAGTACTTC

d_gene: TRBD1
v_gene: TRBV9
j_gene: TRBJ1-2
abundance: -
CDR3aa: CASSVGQGDYGYTF
CDR3nt: TGTGCCAGCAGCGTAGGGCAGGGGGACTATGGCTACACCTTC

d_gene: -
v_gene: TRBV4-3
j_gene: TRBJ1-1
abundance: -
CDR3aa: CASSQRGTEAFF
CDR3nt: TGCGCCAGCAGCCAACGCGGGACTGAAGCTTTCTTT

d_gene: -
v_gene: TRBV12-3/TRBV12-4
j_gene: TRBJ1-1
abundance: -
CDR3aa: CASSLAGQTEAFF
CDR3nt: TGTGCCAGCAGTTTAGCAGGCCAGACTGAAGCTTTCTTT

d_gene: -
v_gene: TRBV19
j_gene: TRBJ1-2
abundance: -
CDR3aa: CATLPAGTNYGYTF
CDR3nt: TGTGCCACACTCCCGGCGGGGACTAACTATGGCTACACCTTC

d_gene: -
v_gene: TRBV19
j_gene: TRBJ1-6
abundance: -
CDR3aa: CASSAYNSPLHF
CDR3nt: TGTGCCAGTAGCGCCTATAATTCACCCCTCCACTTT

d_gene: -
v_gene: TRBV12-3/TRBV12-4
j_gene: TRBJ1-5
abundance: -
CDR3aa: CASSFLGTGPQHF
CDR3nt: TGTGCCAGCAGTTTCCTGGGGACTGGGCCCCAGCATTTT

d_gene: -
v_gene: TRBV2
j_gene: TRBJ2-1
abundance: -
CDR3aa: CASSGISGWGTGGQLAGGYNEQFF
CDR3nt: TGTGCCAGCAGTGGGATATCTGGGTGGGGGACAGGGGGCCAGCTAGCGGGAGGGTACAATGAGCAGTTCTTC

d_gene: TRBD2
v_gene: TRBV3-1/TRBV3-2
j_gene: TRBJ2-1
abundance: -
CDR3aa: CASSQGWTSGRQYNEQFF
CDR3nt: TGTGCCAGCAGCCAAGGTTGGACTAGCGGGAGACAATACAATGAGCAGTTCTTC

d_gene: TRBD1
v_gene: TRBV5-4
j_gene: TRBJ2-3
abundance: -
CDR3aa: CASSKRSGTGGAATQYF
CDR3nt: TGTGCCAGCAGCAAAAGGTCCGGGACAGGGGGCGCGGCTACGCAGTATTTT

d_gene: -
v_gene: TRBV4-3
j_gene: TRBJ2-3
abundance: -
CDR3aa: CASSQDSSSTDTQYF
CDR3nt: TGCGCCAGCAGCCAAGATAGTTCCTCCACAGATACGCAGTATTTT

d_gene: TRBD2
v_gene: TRBV5-4
j_gene: TRBJ2-3
abundance: -
CDR3aa: CASSLVPGLATDTQYF
CDR3nt: TGTGCCAGCAGCTTGGTCCCGGGACTAGCGACAGATACGCAGTATTTT

d_gene: -
v_gene: TRBV19
j_gene: TRBJ2-2
abundance: once
CDR3aa: CASASGYTGELFF
CDR3nt: TGTGCCAGCGCCAGCGGGTACACCGGGGAGCTGTTTTTT

d_gene: -
v_gene: TRBV11-3
j_gene: TRBJ1-1
abundance: -
CDR3aa: CASSLGGNRRNTEAFF
CDR3nt: TGTGCCAGCAGCCTAGGGGGAAATCGCCGTAACACTGAAGCTTTCTTT

d_gene: -
v_gene: TRBV7-9
j_gene: TRBJ2-3
abundance: -
CDR3aa: CASSLVIRGDTQYF
CDR3nt: TGTGCCAGCAGCTTAGTCATCCGAGGCGATACGCAGTATTTT

d_gene: TRBD1
v_gene: TRBV6-2/TRBV6-3
j_gene: TRBJ1-1
abundance: -
CDR3aa: CASSEATGGVGTEAFF
CDR3nt: TGTGCCAGCAGTGAGGCCACAGGGGGCGTGGGCACTGAAGCTTTCTTT

d_gene: TRBD1
v_gene: TRBV11-2
j_gene: TRBJ2-5
abundance: -
CDR3aa: CASSQRTGGVETQYF
CDR3nt: TGTGCCAGCAGCCAGCGGACAGGGGGGGTAGAGACCCAGTACTTC

d_gene: -
v_gene: TRBV6-5
j_gene: TRBJ1-5
abundance: -
CDR3aa: CASSSSPITSNQPQHF
CDR3nt: TGTGCCAGCAGTTCATCCCCTATAACTAGCAATCAGCCCCAGCATTTT

d_gene: -
v_gene: TRBV30
j_gene: TRBJ2-5
abundance: -
CDR3aa: CAWRPGPETQYF
CDR3nt: TGTGCCTGGAGGCCGGGGCCAGAGACCCAGTACTTC

d_gene: -
v_gene: TRBV29-1
j_gene: TRBJ2-5
abundance: once
CDR3aa: CSVQGTGETQYF
CDR3nt: TGCAGCGTTCAGGGGACGGGAGAGACCCAGTACTTC

d_gene: -
v_gene: TRBV3-1/TRBV3-2
j_gene: TRBJ2-7
abundance: -
CDR3aa: CASSQVPPQLLSYEQYF
CDR3nt: TGTGCCAGCAGCCAAGTTCCCCCACAGCTACTCTCCTACGAGCAGTACTTC

d_gene: TRBD2
v_gene: TRBV7-3
j_gene: TRBJ2-1
abundance: -
CDR3aa: CASSRTIRWAGGDNEQFF
CDR3nt: TGTGCCAGCAGCCGAACGATCCGCTGGGCGGGAGGGGACAATGAGCAGTTCTTC

d_gene: TRBD1
v_gene: TRBV28
j_gene: TRBJ1-6
abundance: few
CDR3aa: CASSRRDTRQGGLLNSPLHF
CDR3nt: TGTGCCAGCAGCCGACGCGACACCCGACAGGGTGGCTTATTAAATTCACCCCTCCACTTT

d_gene: TRBD1
v_gene: TRBV13
j_gene: TRBJ2-1
abundance: -
CDR3aa: CASSLGRGRTEQFF
CDR3nt: TGTGCCAGCAGCTTAGGCAGGGGGCGGACTGAGCAGTTCTTC

d_gene: -
v_gene: TRBV29-1
j_gene: TRBJ1-2
abundance: -
CDR3aa: CSAQGQGYGYTF
CDR3nt: TGCAGCGCCCAAGGGCAGGGATATGGCTACACCTTC

d_gene: TRBD1
v_gene: TRBV3-1/TRBV3-2
j_gene: TRBJ1-5
abundance: -
CDR3aa: CASSQSGQGSNQPQHF
CDR3nt: TGTGCCAGCAGCCAATCGGGACAGGGAAGCAATCAGCCCCAGCATTTT

d_gene: -
v_gene: TRBV4-1
j_gene: TRBJ1-3
abundance: -
CDR3aa: CASGLENVGSGNTIYF
CDR3nt: TGCGCCAGCGGGCTCGAGAATGTAGGGTCTGGAAACACCATATATTTT

d_gene: -
v_gene: TRBV27
j_gene: TRBJ1-1
abundance: -
CDR3aa: CASMPAGVTEAFF
CDR3nt: TGTGCCAGCATGCCAGCAGGGGTCACTGAAGCTTTCTTT

d_gene: -
v_gene: TRBV28
j_gene: TRBJ1-1
abundance: -
CDR3aa: CASSFILTVGGRMNTEAFF
CDR3nt: TGTGCCAGCAGTTTCATCCTAACCGTCGGGGGGCGCATGAACACTGAAGCTTTCTTT

d_gene: TRBD2
v_gene: TRBV5-4
j_gene: TRBJ2-1
abundance: -
CDR3aa: CASSIPGTTFLSSYNEQFF
CDR3nt: TGTGCCAGCAGCATTCCCGGGACTACCTTTCTGAGCTCCTACAATGAGCAGTTCTTC

d_gene: -
v_gene: TRBV19
j_gene: TRBJ1-1
abundance: -
CDR3aa: CASSREFNTEAFF
CDR3nt: TGTGCCTCCAGTCGGGAATTTAACACTGAAGCTTTCTTT

d_gene: -
v_gene: TRBV24-1
j_gene: TRBJ1-5
abundance: -
CDR3aa: CATSVTGSNQPQHF
CDR3nt: TGTGCCACCAGTGTAACGGGGAGCAATCAGCCCCAGCATTTT

d_gene: TRBD1
v_gene: TRBV7-3
j_gene: TRBJ2-7
abundance: -
CDR3aa: CASSSDRESGEQYF
CDR3nt: TGTGCCAGCAGCTCCGACAGGGAATCAGGCGAGCAGTACTTC

d_gene: -
v_gene: TRBV30
j_gene: TRBJ2-1
abundance: once
CDR3aa: CAWSVGGRHNEQFF
CDR3nt: TGTGCCTGGAGTGTAGGAGGGAGGCACAATGAGCAGTTCTTC

d_gene: -
v_gene: TRBV6-5
j_gene: TRBJ1-3
abundance: -
CDR3aa: CASSYSRRLSGNTIYF
CDR3nt: TGTGCCAGCAGTTACTCACGCCGGCTCTCTGGAAACACCATATATTTT

d_gene: -
v_gene: TRBV12-5
j_gene: TRBJ1-5
abundance: -
CDR3aa: CASGRRPNQPQHF
CDR3nt: TGTGCTAGTGGCCGGCGGCCCAATCAGCCCCAGCATTTT

d_gene: -
v_gene: TRBV19
j_gene: TRBJ1-6
abundance: -
CDR3aa: CASSGERSPLHF
CDR3nt: TGTGCCAGTTCGGGGGAGCGATCACCCCTCCACTTT